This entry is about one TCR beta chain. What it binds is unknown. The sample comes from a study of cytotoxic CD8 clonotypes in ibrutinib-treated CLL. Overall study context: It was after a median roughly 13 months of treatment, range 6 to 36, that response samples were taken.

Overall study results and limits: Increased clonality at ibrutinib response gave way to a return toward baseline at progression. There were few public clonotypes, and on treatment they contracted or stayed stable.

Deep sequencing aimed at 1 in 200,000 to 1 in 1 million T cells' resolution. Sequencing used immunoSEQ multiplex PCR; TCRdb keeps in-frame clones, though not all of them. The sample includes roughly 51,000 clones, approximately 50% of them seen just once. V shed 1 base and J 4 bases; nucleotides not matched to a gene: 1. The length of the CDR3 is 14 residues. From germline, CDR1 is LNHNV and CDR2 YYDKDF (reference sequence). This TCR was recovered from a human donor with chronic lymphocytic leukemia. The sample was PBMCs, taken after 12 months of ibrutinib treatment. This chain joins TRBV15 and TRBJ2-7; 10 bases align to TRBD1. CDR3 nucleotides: TGTGCCACCAGCAGAGCGGGACAGGGGTACGAGCAGTACTTC. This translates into CATSRAGQGYEQYF.